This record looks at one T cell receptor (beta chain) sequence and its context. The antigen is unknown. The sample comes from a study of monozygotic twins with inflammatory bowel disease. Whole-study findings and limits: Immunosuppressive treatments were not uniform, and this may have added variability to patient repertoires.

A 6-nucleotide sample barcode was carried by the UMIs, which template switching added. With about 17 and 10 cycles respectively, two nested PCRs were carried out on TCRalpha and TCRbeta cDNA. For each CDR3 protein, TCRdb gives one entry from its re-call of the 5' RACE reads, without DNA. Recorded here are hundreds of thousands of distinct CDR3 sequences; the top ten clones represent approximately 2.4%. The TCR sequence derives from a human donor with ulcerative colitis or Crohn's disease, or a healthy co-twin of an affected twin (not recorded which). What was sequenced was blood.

The CDR3 here is CASSPGSSYNEQFF. The gene calls are TRBV18 and TRBJ2-1. The CDR3 runs 14 residues. Germline V lookup: CDR1 KGHSH, CDR2 LQKENI.